Below are 10 T cell receptor beta chains sequenced from a single sample in a study of siplizumab effects on memory and regulatory T cells. Profiling relied on immunoSEQ multiplex PCR, and the TCRdb table lists in-frame clones only, not all of them. The sample gives approximately 100,000 clones, around 90% of which show up once; about 11% is in the top ten. The sequenced material came from non-Treg CD4+ T cells sorted from blood. All receptors derive from a human donor in good health.

The CDR3 region is CASSFWSTSGSNEQYF. The DNA for the CDR3 is TGTGCCAGCAGCTTCTGGTCCACTAGCGGGAGTAACGAGCAGTACTTC. V and J are TRBV5-4 and TRBJ2-7; TRBD2 matches 11 bases. CDR3 length equals 16 residues. Unmatched junction bases numbered 9, after V lost 2 bases and J lost 5 bases. The V gene's germline CDR1 is SGHNT and CDR2 YYREEE (reference sequence).

The CDR3 nucleotides are TGTGCCAGCAGTGAGAGCGGGAGGTTCTACGAGCAGTACTTC. This gives the protein CASSESGRFYEQYF. This chain uses TRBV6-1 with TRBJ2-7; 9 bases are a match to TRBD2. V lost 3 bases, J lost 3 bases, and 3 bases stayed unmatched. CDR3 size: 14 residues. Germline V gene lookup returns CDR1 MNHNS and CDR2 SASEGT.

The chain uses TRBV2 and TRBJ1-5, with D uncertain. Trimming stripped 7 bases from V and 6 bases from J, with 16 bases between. The CDR3 totals 14 residues. Germline-derived CDR1 and CDR2 are SNHLY and FYNNEI. CDR3 in amino acids: CASTDSGSSQPQHF. For the CDR3, the DNA is TGTGCCAGCACGGACTCAGGATCTAGTCAGCCCCAGCATTTT.

The chain uses TRBV5-1 and TRBJ2-1, with D possibly matching TRBD2 (6 bases). CDR3 length: 15 amino acids. Germline V gives CDR1 SGHRS, CDR2 YFSETQ. V was pared by 3 bases and J by 4 bases, with 14 bases between. The CDR3 DNA is TGCGCCAGCAGCTCCGGGACTGACAGATACAATGAGCAGTTCTTC. As protein: CASSSGTDRYNEQFF.

The chain is built from TRBV5-4 and TRBJ2-3; unclear D gene. Germline lookup yields CDR1 SGHNT and CDR2 YYREEE (reference sequence). This CDR3 contains 12 residues. The germline V and J ends were trimmed by 5 bases and 4 bases, with 8 bases remaining between them. Written as DNA, the CDR3 is TGTGCCAGCAGTCCTTCCCCAGATACGCAGTATTTT. It is translated as CASSPSPDTQYF.

The J gene is TRBJ2-3, the V gene TRBV9; 10 bases agree with TRBD2. This CDR3 spans 16 amino acids. CDR1 is SGDLS and CDR2 is YYNGEE in the germline V gene. V lost 4 bases to trimming and J lost 5 bases; unmatched junction nucleotides: 10. The CDR3 reads CASSPSLAGVGDTQYF. Written as DNA, the CDR3 is TGTGCCAGCAGCCCATCCCTAGCGGGAGTTGGAGATACGCAGTATTTT.

The chain joins TRBV27 to TRBJ2-5; TRBD1 aligns across 7 bases. The V segment lost 5 bases and the J segment 5 bases; nucleotides outside the gene matches: 8. Germline V gives CDR1 MNHEY, CDR2 SMNVEV (reference sequence). CDR3 size: 14 residues. The CDR3 spells CASSPRDSSETQYF. The CDR3 coding sequence is TGTGCCAGCAGTCCTCGGGACAGCAGCGAGACCCAGTACTTC.

CDR3: CASSFGQGGYGYTF. DNA for the CDR3: TGTGCCAGCTCATTCGGGCAGGGTGGCTATGGCTACACCTTC. This chain connects TRBV18 to TRBJ1-2; weak D call: TRBD1 (5 bases). This CDR3 comprises 14 residues. Germline assignment: CDR1 KGHSH and CDR2 LQKENI. V dropped 5 bases and J dropped 4 bases, with 14 bases sitting between them.

This clone was picked up one time. The chain carries TRBV2 and TRBJ2-5; the D call may be TRBD1 or TRBD2 (6 bases each). Germline V lookup: CDR1 SNHLY, CDR2 FYNNEI. Deletions cut 4 bases from V and 5 bases from J, with 11 bases between. This CDR3 is built from 13 residues. For the CDR3, the DNA is TGTGCCAGCAGTGGCCGGGGGCCGGAGACCCAGTACTTC. This translates into CASSGRGPETQYF.

The chain employs TRBV30 and TRBJ2-5, with a weak D call TRBD2 (6 bases). The CDR3 is 12 residues long. V lost 4 bases and J lost 9, with 15 bases in between. In germline, CDR1 is GTSNPN, CDR2 SVGIG (reference sequence). DNA of the CDR3: TGTGCCTGGACCCCGGAGGGTAAGGCCCAGTACTTC. This codes for CAWTPEGKAQYF.